This entry describes one T cell receptor (beta chain). The record originates from a study of shared clonotypes between healthy human individuals. Sequenced by immunoSEQ multiplex PCR; TCRdb stores in-frame clones only, minus some. The repertoire consists of about 2,500,000 clones, with around nine tenths occurring once and the leading ten covering over 0.12%. This CDR3 is 14 amino acids long. The V gene lost 4 bases and the J gene lost 9 bases, with 16 bases spanning the gap. CDR1 is SGHKS and CDR2 is YYEKEE in the germline V gene (reference sequence). The sequenced sample consisted of naive CD4+ T cells sorted from blood. Subset of the sample: CD45RA+ positively selected. The receptor was isolated from a man between 18 and 35 years old in good health. V usage is TRBV5-5 and J usage is TRBJ2-2; no firm D call. CDR3 in amino acids: CASSADIGRRELFF. CDR3 DNA: TGTGCCAGCAGCGCTGACATAGGTCGCCGGGAGCTGTTTTTT.